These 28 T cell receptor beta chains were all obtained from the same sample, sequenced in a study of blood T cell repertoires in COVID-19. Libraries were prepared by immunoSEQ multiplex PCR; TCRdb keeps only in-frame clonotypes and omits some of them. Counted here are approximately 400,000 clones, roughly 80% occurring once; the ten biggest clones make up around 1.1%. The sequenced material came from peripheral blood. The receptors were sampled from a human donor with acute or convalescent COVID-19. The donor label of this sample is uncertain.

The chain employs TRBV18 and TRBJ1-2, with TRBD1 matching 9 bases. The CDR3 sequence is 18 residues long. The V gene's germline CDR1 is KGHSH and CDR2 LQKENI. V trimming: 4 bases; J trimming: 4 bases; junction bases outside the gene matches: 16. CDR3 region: CASSQNGGAGTGTYGYTF. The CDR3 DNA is TGTGCCAGCTCACAAAACGGCGGAGCCGGGACAGGGACCTATGGCTACACCTTC.

The CDR3 DNA follows: TGCGCCAGCACCAATGGAGACCTCTCCTCCTACAATGAGCAGTTCTTC. This sequence encodes CASTNGDLSSYNEQFF. The genes are TRBV5-1 and TRBJ2-1; D not resolved. Between the trimmed V and J ends, which lost 6 bases and 0 bases, there was a span of 16 bases. CDR3 length equals 16 residues. The germline CDR1 and CDR2 sequences are SGHRS and YFSETQ.

The CDR3 DNA sequence: TGTGCCAGCAGCCCAGACAGCTTTCCTAACTATGGCTACACCTTC. Protein product: CASSPDSFPNYGYTF. The genes are TRBV5-4 and TRBJ1-2, with D tentatively TRBD1 (5 bases). Trimming shortened V by 4 bases and J by 0 bases, and 13 bases separated the two germline ends. This CDR3 has 15 amino acids. Per germline, CDR1 SGHNT and CDR2 YYREEE (reference sequence).

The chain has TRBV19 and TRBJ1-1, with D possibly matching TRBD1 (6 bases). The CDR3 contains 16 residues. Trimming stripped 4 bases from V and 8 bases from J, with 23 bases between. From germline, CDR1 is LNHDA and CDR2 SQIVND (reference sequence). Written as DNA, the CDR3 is TGTGCCAGTAGTAGTTGGGGGGGCGAGGGGAAAATCGAAGCTTTCTTT. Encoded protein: CASSSWGGEGKIEAFF.

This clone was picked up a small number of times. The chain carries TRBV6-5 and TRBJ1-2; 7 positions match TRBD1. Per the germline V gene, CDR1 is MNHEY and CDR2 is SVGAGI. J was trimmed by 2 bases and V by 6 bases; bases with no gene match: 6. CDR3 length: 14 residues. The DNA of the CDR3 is TGTGCCAGCAGACAGGGGACGGGAAACTATGGCTACACCTTC. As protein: CASRQGTGNYGYTF.

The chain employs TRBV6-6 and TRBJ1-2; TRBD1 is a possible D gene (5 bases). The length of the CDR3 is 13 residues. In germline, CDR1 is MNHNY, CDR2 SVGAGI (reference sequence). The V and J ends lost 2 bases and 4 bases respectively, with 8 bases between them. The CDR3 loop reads CASSYGAGYGYTF. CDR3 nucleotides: TGTGCCAGCAGTTACGGGGCAGGCTATGGCTACACCTTC.

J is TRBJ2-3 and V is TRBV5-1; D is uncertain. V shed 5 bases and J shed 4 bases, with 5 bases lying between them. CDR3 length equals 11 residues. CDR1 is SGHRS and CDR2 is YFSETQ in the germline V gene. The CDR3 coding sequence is TGCGCCAGCAGTTCGGCAGATACGCAGTATTTT. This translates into CASSSADTQYF. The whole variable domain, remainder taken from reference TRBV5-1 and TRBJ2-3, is KAGVTQTPRYLIKTRGQQVTLSCSPISGHRSVSWYQQTPGQGLQFLFEYFSETQRNKGNFPGRFSGRQFSNSRSEMNVSTLELGDSALYLCASSSADTQYFGPGTRLTVL.

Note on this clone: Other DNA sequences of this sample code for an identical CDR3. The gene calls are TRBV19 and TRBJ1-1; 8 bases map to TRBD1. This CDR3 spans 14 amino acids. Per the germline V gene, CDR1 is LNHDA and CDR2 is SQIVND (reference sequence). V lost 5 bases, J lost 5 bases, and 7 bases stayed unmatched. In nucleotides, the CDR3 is TGTGCCAGTAGTCCTGGACAGGGAGGAACTGAAGCTTTCTTT. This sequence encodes CASSPGQGGTEAFF.

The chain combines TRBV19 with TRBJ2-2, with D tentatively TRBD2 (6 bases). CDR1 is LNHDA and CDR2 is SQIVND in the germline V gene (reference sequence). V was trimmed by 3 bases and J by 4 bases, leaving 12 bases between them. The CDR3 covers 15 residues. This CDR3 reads CASSMWRGPTGELFF. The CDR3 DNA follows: TGTGCCAGTAGTATGTGGAGGGGCCCCACCGGGGAGCTGTTTTTT.

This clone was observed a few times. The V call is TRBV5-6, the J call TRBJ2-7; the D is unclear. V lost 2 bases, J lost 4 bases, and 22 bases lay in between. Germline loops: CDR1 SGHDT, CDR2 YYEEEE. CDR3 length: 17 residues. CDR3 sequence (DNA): TGTGCCAGCAGCTTTCGGCAGACACGACAAACAGCTTACGAGCAGTACTTC. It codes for CASSFRQTRQTAYEQYF.

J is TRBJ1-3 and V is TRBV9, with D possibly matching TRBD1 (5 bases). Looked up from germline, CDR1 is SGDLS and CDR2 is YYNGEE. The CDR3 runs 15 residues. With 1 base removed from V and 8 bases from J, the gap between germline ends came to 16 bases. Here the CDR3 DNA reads TGTGCCAGCAGCGTATCAGGGTCTGGACCTGACACCATATATTTT. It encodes CASSVSGSGPDTIYF.

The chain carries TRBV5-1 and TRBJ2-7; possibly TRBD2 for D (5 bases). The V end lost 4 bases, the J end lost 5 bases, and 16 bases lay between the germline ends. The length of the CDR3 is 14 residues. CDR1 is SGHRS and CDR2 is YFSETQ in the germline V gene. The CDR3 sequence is CASSPDWMGNEQYF. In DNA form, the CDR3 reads TGCGCCAGCAGCCCGGACTGGATGGGGAACGAGCAGTACTTC.

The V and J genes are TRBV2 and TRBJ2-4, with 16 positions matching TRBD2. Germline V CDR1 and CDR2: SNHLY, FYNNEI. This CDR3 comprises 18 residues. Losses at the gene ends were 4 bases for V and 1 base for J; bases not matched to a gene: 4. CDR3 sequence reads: CASSAGLAGGRAKNIQYF. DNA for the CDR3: TGTGCCAGCAGTGCGGGACTAGCGGGGGGGAGGGCCAAAAACATTCAGTACTTC. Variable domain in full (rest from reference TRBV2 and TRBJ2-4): EPEVTQTPSHQVTQMGQEVILRCVPISNHLYFYWYRQILGQKVEFLVSFYNNEISEKSEIFDDQFSVERPDGSNFTLKIRSTKLEDSAMYFCASSAGLAGGRAKNIQYFGAGTRLSVL.

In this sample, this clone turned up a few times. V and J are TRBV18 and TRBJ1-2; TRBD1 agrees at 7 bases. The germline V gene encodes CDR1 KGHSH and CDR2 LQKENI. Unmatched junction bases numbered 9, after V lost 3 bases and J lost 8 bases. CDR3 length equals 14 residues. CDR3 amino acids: CASSPGGQLSGYTF. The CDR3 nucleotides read TGTGCCAGCTCACCGGGGGGACAGTTATCGGGCTACACCTTC.

For the CDR3, the DNA is TGTGCCAGCAGTTTATCTCGGCGGGGGCTCGGCACTGAAGCTTTCTTT. Translated: CASSLSRRGLGTEAFF. The rearrangement links TRBV28 to TRBJ1-1; a possible D gene is TRBD1 (6 bases). V was cut by 1 base and J by 4 bases, with 16 bases left in between. Looked up from germline, CDR1 is MDHEN and CDR2 is SYDVKM. This CDR3 is built from 16 residues.

The CDR3 is CASSVAGPGNSPLHF. The CDR3, as DNA: TGTGCCAGCAGCGTAGCCGGGCCGGGGAATTCACCCCTCCACTTT. The chain couples TRBV9 to TRBJ1-6; no firm D call. Trimming took off 0 bases at V and 7 bases at J, with 11 bases between the two ends. This CDR3 comprises 15 residues. In germline, CDR1 is SGDLS, CDR2 YYNGEE.

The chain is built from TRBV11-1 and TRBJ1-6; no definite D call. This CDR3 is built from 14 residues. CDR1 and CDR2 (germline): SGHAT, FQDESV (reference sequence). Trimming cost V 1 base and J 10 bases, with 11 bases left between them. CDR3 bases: TGTGCCAGCAGCTTAGAACCGTTGAGCTCACCCCTCCACTTT. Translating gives CASSLEPLSSPLHF.

The CDR3 loop reads CASSLEPREGRNEQFF. The CDR3 DNA reads TGTGCCAGCAGCTTGGAGCCGCGGGAGGGCAGGAATGAGCAGTTCTTC. The chain has TRBV7-7 and TRBJ2-1, with 9 positions matching TRBD2. The V gene's germline CDR1 is SSHAT and CDR2 FNYEAQ (reference sequence). This CDR3 is built from 16 residues. With 3 bases clipped from V and 7 bases from J, the junction kept 10 bases outside the gene matches.

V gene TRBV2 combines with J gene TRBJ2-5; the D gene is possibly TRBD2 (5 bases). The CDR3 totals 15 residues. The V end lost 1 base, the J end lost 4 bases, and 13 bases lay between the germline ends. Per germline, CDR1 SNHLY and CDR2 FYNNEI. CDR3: CASSEVGRRTETQYF. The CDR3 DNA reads TGTGCCAGCAGTGAAGTGGGCAGGAGGACAGAGACCCAGTACTTC.

CDR3 bases: TGTGCCAGCAGTGGGGACAGGGGGCTTAGGCCCCAGCATTTT. As protein: CASSGDRGLRPQHF. This chain links TRBV2 with TRBJ1-5; 12 positions agree with TRBD1. V gave up 4 bases and J gave up 9 bases; unmatched junction bases: 4. The germline V gene encodes CDR1 SNHLY and CDR2 FYNNEI. The CDR3 totals 14 residues.

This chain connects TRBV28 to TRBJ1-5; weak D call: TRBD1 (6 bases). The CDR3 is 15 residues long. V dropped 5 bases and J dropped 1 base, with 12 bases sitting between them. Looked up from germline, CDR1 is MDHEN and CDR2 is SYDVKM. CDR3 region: CASSNRGGSNQPQHF. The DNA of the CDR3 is TGTGCCAGCAGTAACCGGGGGGGCAGCAATCAGCCCCAGCATTTT.

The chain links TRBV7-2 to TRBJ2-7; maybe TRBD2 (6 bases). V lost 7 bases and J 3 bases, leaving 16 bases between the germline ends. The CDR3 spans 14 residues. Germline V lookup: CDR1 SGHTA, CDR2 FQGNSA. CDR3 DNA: TGTGCCAGCACCCGGATCGGGGGAATCTACGAGCAGTACTTC. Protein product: CASTRIGGIYEQYF.

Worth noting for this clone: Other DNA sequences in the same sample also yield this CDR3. CDR3 sequence reads: CASTGTGGSGNTIYF. The CDR3 DNA reads as TGTGCCAGCACCGGGACAGGCGGCTCTGGAAACACCATATATTTT. The chain recombines TRBV7-9 with TRBJ1-3, with TRBD1 matching over 8 bases. V lost 7 bases to trimming and J lost 0 bases; unmatched junction nucleotides: 5. This CDR3 comprises 15 residues. Germline CDR1 is SEHNR and CDR2 is FQNEAQ (reference sequence).

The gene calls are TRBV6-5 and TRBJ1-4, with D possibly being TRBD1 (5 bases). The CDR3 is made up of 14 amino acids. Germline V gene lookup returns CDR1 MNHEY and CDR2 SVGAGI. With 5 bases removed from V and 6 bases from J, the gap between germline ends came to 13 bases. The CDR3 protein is CASSPWGVDEKLFF. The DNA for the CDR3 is TGTGCCAGCAGTCCCTGGGGGGTGGATGAAAAACTGTTTTTT.

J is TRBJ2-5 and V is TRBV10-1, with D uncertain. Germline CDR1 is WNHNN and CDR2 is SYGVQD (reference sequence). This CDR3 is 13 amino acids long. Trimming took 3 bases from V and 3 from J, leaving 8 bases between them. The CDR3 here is CASSDVRKETQYF. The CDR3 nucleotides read TGCGCCAGCAGTGATGTTAGAAAAGAGACCCAGTACTTC.

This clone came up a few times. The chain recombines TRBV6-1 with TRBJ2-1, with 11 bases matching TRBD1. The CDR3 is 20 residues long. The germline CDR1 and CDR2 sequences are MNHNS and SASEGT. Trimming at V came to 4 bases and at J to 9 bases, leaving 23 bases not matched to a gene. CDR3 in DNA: TGTGCCAGCAGTGGCCTACACTACTTCCTACCGGGACAGGGGGGCGCTGAGCAGTTCTTC. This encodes CASSGLHYFLPGQGGAEQFF.

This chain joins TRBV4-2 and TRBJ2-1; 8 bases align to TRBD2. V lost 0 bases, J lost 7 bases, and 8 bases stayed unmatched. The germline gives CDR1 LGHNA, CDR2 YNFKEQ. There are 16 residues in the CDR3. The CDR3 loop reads CASSQDGPAGVNEQFF. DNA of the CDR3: TGTGCCAGCAGCCAAGACGGGCCAGCGGGAGTTAATGAGCAGTTCTTC.

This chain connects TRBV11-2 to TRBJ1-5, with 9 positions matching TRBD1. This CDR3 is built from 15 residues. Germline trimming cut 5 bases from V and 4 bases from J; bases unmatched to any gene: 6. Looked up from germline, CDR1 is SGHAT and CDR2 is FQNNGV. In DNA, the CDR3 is TGTGCCAGCAGCCGCGGACAGGGGCAAAATCAGCCCCAGCATTTT. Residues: CASSRGQGQNQPQHF.